This entry concerns a single T cell receptor beta chain. CDR3 length: 14 amino acids. With 1 base clipped from V and 6 bases from J, the junction kept 1 base outside the gene matches. CDR1 and CDR2 from the germline V gene are SGHRS and YFSETQ. Processing was applied to graft tissue in order to liberate intraepithelial and lamina propria lymphocytes. Assay: immunoSEQ multiplex PCR; the TCRdb copy retains only in-frame clones and omits some. The sample comprises just under 65,000 clones, 89% of which are singletons, and roughly 1.7% rests with the top ten. The sample is drawn from a study of graft-versus-host responses after intestinal transplantation. Study information: Isolated intestinal, liver-intestinal, or multivisceral transplants had been given to the recipients. All recipients were given anti-thymocyte globulin induction, and tacrolimus and steroids were then administered for around three years.

The chain employs TRBV5-1 and TRBJ2-1; 10 bases are a match to TRBD2. This TCR was recovered from a human patient who received an intestinal transplant, so some T cells may come from the graft donor. Sequences were derived from ileum tissue, sampled approximately 370 days after transplant. As DNA, the CDR3 is TGCGCCAGCAGCTTGTCTAGCGGGGGCAATGAGCAGTTCTTC. It encodes CASSLSSGGNEQFF.